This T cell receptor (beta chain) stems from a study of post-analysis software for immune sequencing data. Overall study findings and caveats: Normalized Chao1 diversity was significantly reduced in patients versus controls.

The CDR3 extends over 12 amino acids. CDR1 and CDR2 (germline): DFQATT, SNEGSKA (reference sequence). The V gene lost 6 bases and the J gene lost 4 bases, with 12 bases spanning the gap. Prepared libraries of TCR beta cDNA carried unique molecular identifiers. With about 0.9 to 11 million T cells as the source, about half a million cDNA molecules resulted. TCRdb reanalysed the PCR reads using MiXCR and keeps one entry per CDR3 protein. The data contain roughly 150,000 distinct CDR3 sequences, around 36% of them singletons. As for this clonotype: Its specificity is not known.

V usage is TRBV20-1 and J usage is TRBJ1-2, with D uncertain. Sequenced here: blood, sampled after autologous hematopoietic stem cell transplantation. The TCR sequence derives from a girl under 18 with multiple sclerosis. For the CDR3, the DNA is TGCAGTGCCCGTGAGACGGTCTATGGCTACACCTTC. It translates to CSARETVYGYTF.